These 3 T cell receptor beta chains were all obtained from the same sample, sequenced in a study of blood T cell repertoires in COVID-19. Generated by immunoSEQ multiplex PCR, the TCRdb table keeps only in-frame clones and is missing some. The table includes 40,000 to 50,000 clones, more than 85% detected once. Sequenced input: PBMCs or T cells enriched from blood (not recorded which). These receptors were taken from a woman between 50 and 59 years old who had recovered from COVID-19.

The CDR3 DNA follows: TGTGCCAGCAGTTCGGACAGGAGTCAGTATTTT. Protein sequence: CASSSDRSQYF. This rearrangement joins TRBV12-3 or TRBV12-4 to TRBJ2-3, with 7 bases identical to TRBD1. With V trimmed by 4 bases and J by 12 bases, 4 bases remained unmatched. The CDR3 is made up of 11 amino acids.

DNA of the CDR3: TGTGCCAGCAGCAAATTGGGGCAGGGGGATATTGATGAGCAGTTCTTC. It yields the protein CASSKLGQGDIDEQFF. The V and J genes are TRBV21-1 and TRBJ2-1; the table gives TRBD1 as D, unverified against the DNA. TRBV21-1 is a pseudogene. The CDR3 is 16 residues long.

The gene calls are TRBV27 and TRBJ2-3, with 7 bases aligning to TRBD2. Trimming cost V 2 bases and J 3 bases; bases outside gene matches: 5. The germline CDR1 and CDR2 sequences are MNHEY and SMNVEV (reference sequence). The CDR3 covers 15 residues. This CDR3 is CASSLVGGMTDTQYF. In DNA, the CDR3 is TGTGCCAGCAGTTTAGTGGGAGGGATGACAGATACGCAGTATTTT.